This entry lists 16 T cell receptor beta chains sequenced from one sample in a study of T-cell memory formation after mild COVID-19. TCRdb reprocessed the 5' RACE reads with MiXCR, giving one entry per CDR3 protein. The data contain about 110,000 distinct CDR3 sequences, 18% of them seen just once; the ten biggest clones take up over 4.5%. Specimen: PBMCs or a T cell subset sorted from them (not recorded which). Receptors were obtained from a man aged 18 to 30 who had mild COVID-19 (a few samples of this study predate the infection). Cell type and time point are not known.

The V call is TRBV16, the J call TRBJ1-1; D remains unclear. The CDR3 is 13 residues long. Germline V gene lookup returns CDR1 KGHSY and CDR2 FQNENV. V dropped 2 bases and J dropped 11 bases, with 15 bases sitting between them. CDR3 nucleotide sequence: TGTGCCAGCAGCCAAGCTTCGGGGTTAGGGGCTTTCTTT. Translation gives CASSQASGLGAFF.

This clonotype was seen more than once but under ten times. This rearrangement joins TRBV4-2 to TRBJ2-2; D gene unclear. CDR1 and CDR2 from the germline V gene are LGHNA and YNFKEQ. CDR3 length: 16 residues. V was pared by 0 bases and J by 5 bases, with 13 bases between. The CDR3 coding sequence is TGTGCCAGCAGCCAAGAAGTGACTGTGGGAACCGGGGAGCTGTTTTTT. Amino acid sequence: CASSQEVTVGTGELFF.

The chain combines TRBV18 with TRBJ2-5, with 10 bases lining up with TRBD2. Germline values: CDR1 KGHSH, CDR2 LQKENI. Trimming at V came to 1 base and at J to 4 bases, leaving 6 bases not matched to a gene. This CDR3 region has 16 residues. CDR3 sequence reads: CASSPRSSGGTETQYF. CDR3 DNA sequence: TGTGCCAGCTCACCACGATCTAGCGGGGGCACAGAGACCCAGTACTTC.

The sample holds a few counts of this clonotype. The chain links TRBV20-1 to TRBJ2-6; D unresolved. Germline V gene sequence: CDR1 DFQATT, CDR2 SNEGSKA (reference sequence). V dropped 6 bases and J dropped 2 bases, with 8 bases sitting between them. The CDR3 runs to 13 residues. DNA for the CDR3: TGCAGTGCCCCAACTACTGGGGCCAACGTCCTGACTTTC. It codes for CSAPTTGANVLTF.

This clonotype has at least ten counts. V is TRBV7-2 and J is TRBJ1-2; 7 bases fit TRBD1. CDR1 is SGHTA, CDR2 FQGNSA, per germline. V trimming: 5 bases; J trimming: 7 bases; junction bases outside the gene matches: 10. The CDR3 totals 14 residues. The DNA of the CDR3 is TGTGCCAGCAGCCAGAGACAGGGACCGAGTGGCTACACCTTC. This gives the protein CASSQRQGPSGYTF.

Only a few counts were recorded for this clonotype. This sequence joins TRBV7-9 and TRBJ2-1, with D uncertain. Germline CDR1 SEHNR, CDR2 FQNEAQ (reference sequence). The CDR3 loop spans 14 amino acids. Deletions cut 5 bases from V and 12 bases from J, with 20 bases between. The CDR3: CASSMRIGWVSQFF. CDR3 DNA: TGTGCCAGCAGCATGCGGATTGGCTGGGTTTCGCAGTTCTTC.

The chain links TRBV7-3 to TRBJ2-3, with 9 bases identical to TRBD2. The V and J ends lost 0 bases and 4 bases, in that order; junction bases with no gene match: 8. CDR1 and CDR2 (germline): SGHTA, FQGTGA. CDR3 length equals 17 residues. The CDR3 DNA is TGTGCCAGCAGCTTAACGATAGGCGGGGGGGCCGCAGATACGCAGTATTTT. This translates into CASSLTIGGGAADTQYF.

The chain couples TRBV5-1 to TRBJ1-2; 9 bases match TRBD1. With V trimmed by 4 bases and J by 8 bases, 12 bases remained unmatched. The CDR3 is 15 residues long. The germline gives CDR1 SGHRS, CDR2 YFSETQ. CDR3 sequence reads: CASSPGQGRVEGYTF. As DNA, the CDR3 is TGCGCCAGCAGCCCCGGACAGGGGCGGGTAGAGGGCTACACCTTC.

This clonotype was found a few times. The chain couples TRBV12-3 or TRBV12-4 to TRBJ2-1; 9 nucleotides match TRBD2. The CDR3 covers 16 residues. The J segment lost 3 bases and the V segment lost 4 bases, leaving 7 bases of the junction unmatched. The CDR3 is CASSSTLAGGYNEQFF. In nucleotides, the CDR3 is TGTGCCAGCAGTTCTACACTAGCGGGCGGCTACAATGAGCAGTTCTTC.

This clonotype has a handful of counts. This chain joins TRBV10-3 and TRBJ2-1; 11 nucleotides line up with TRBD2. Germline V gene data show CDR1 as ENHRY and CDR2 as SYGVKD. The J segment lost 4 bases and the V segment lost 7 bases, leaving 6 bases of the junction unmatched. This CDR3 contains 15 residues. Here the CDR3 DNA reads TGTGCCATCACCAACCCTAGCGGGGGGTACAATGAGCAGTTCTTC. Its protein is CAITNPSGGYNEQFF.

This clonotype occurred a few times. This chain connects TRBV5-1 to TRBJ1-2; D possibly corresponds to TRBD1 (6 bases). The CDR3 is made up of 13 amino acids. The V gene's germline CDR1 is SGHRS and CDR2 YFSETQ. Trimming cost V 8 bases and J 3 bases, with 14 bases left between them. The CDR3 DNA reads TGCGCCAGTCAACAGGGCCGGGACTATGGCTACACCTTC. As protein: CASQQGRDYGYTF. The full variable domain, with the rest looked up from reference TRBV5-1 and TRBJ1-2, is KAGVTQTPRYLIKTRGQQVTLSCSPISGHRSVSWYQQTPGQGLQFLFEYFSETQRNKGNFPGRFSGRQFSNSRSEMNVSTLELGDSALYLCASQQGRDYGYTFGSGTRLTVV.

The table lists this clonotype with a few counts. This rearrangement joins TRBV11-2 to TRBJ2-2; the D is unclear. The germline V gene encodes CDR1 SGHAT and CDR2 FQNNGV. The CDR3 is 13 amino acids. The V end was cut by 3 bases, the J end by 6 bases, with 8 bases between. CDR3 nucleotide sequence: TGTGCCAGCAGCTTTACAGAATCCGGGGAGCTGTTTTTT. Translation gives CASSFTESGELFF.

The gene calls are TRBV7-2 and TRBJ2-3; no reliable D call. Germline assignment: CDR1 SGHTA and CDR2 FQGNSA. The CDR3 sequence is 14 residues long. Deletions cut 5 bases from V and 3 bases from J, with 12 bases between. The CDR3 region has the DNA TGTGCCAGCAGCCCCTCACGCTGGACAGATACGCAGTATTTT. Amino acid sequence: CASSPSRWTDTQYF.

The genes are TRBV7-9 and TRBJ1-2; D call uncertain. CDR1 is SEHNR and CDR2 is FQNEAQ in the germline V gene (reference sequence). The V end lost 5 bases, the J end lost 10 bases, and 14 bases lay between the germline ends. This CDR3 comprises 12 residues. The CDR3 sequence: CASSQQITDYTF. The CDR3 DNA reads as TGTGCCAGCAGCCAACAGATTACTGACTACACCTTC.

The genes are TRBV7-2 and TRBJ2-2, with 8 bases that match TRBD1. The CDR3 contains 15 residues. Per the germline V gene, CDR1 is SGHTA and CDR2 is FQGNSA. J lost 1 base, V lost 6 bases, and 4 bases had no gene match. The CDR3 loop is CASRTGTGNTGELFF. DNA of the CDR3: TGTGCCAGCAGGACCGGGACAGGGAACACCGGGGAGCTGTTTTTT.

The genes are TRBV7-3 and TRBJ2-3; a possible D gene is TRBD2 (7 bases). Trimming removed 2 bases at V and 6 bases at J, with 15 bases between. The CDR3 sequence is 15 residues long. Germline V gives CDR1 SGHTA, CDR2 FQGTGA. Written as DNA, the CDR3 is TGTGCCAGCAGCTTACATCGGGGGGCTCTGGATACGCAGTATTTT. Translating it yields CASSLHRGALDTQYF.